The rows below give T cell receptor beta chains drawn from one sample of a study of blood T cell repertoires in COVID-19. Sequencing used immunoSEQ multiplex PCR; TCRdb keeps in-frame clones, though not all of them. Among 120,000 or so clones, approximately 90% were seen once, and the ten largest hold less than 4%. Sequenced input: peripheral blood. The receptors stem from a woman aged 50 to 65 with acute or convalescent COVID-19. Each CDR3 is given with its conserved first and last residue. A D gene is named only where the DNA matches it firmly. Clone size is not always given. Where it is, it says once, few, many or a class for expanded clones.

j_call clone_size d_call v_call cdr3_length cdr3_aa cdr3_nt
TRBJ2-3 NA TRBD1 TRBV9 15 CASSETGVRTDTQYF TGTGCCAGCAGCGAAACAGGGGTGAGGACAGATACGCAGTATTTT
TRBJ2-7 NA TRBD1 TRBV2 14 CASRGTGRSYEQYF TGTGCCAGCAGAGGGACAGGGAGGTCCTACGAGCAGTACTTC
TRBJ2-7 NA TRBD1 TRBV7-9 12 CASSLTGQEQYF TGTGCCAGCAGCCTGACAGGGCAGGAGCAGTACTTC
TRBJ1-3 NA NA TRBV28 16 CASSFPHSSSGNTIYF TGTGCCAGCAGTTTCCCCCACAGCAGCTCTGGAAACACCATATATTTT
TRBJ2-3 once NA TRBV11-2 13 CASSPLRTDTQYF TGTGCCAGCAGCCCCCTCCGGACAGATACGCAGTATTTT
TRBJ2-5 NA NA TRBV5-8 13 CASSLGTGETQYF TGTGCCAGCAGCTTGGGCACAGGGGAGACCCAGTACTTC
TRBJ2-1 NA TRBD2 TRBV19 16 CASSIDLAGGFDEQFF TGTGCCAGTAGTATAGATTTGGCGGGAGGGTTCGATGAGCAGTTCTTC
TRBJ2-2 NA TRBD1 TRBV24-1 15 CATRPGQGFTGELFF TGTGCCACCAGACCGGGACAGGGATTCACCGGGGAGCTGTTTTTT
TRBJ1-3 NA NA TRBV10-3 15 CAISEPPGAGNTIYF TGTGCCATCAGTGAACCCCCAGGGGCTGGAAACACCATATATTTT
TRBJ2-7 NA TRBD1 TRBV6-6 16 CASSIFGQAATYEQYF TGTGCCAGCAGCATATTCGGACAGGCGGCGACATACGAGCAGTACTTC
TRBJ1-5 NA TRBD1 TRBV19 16 CASSIGDSYSNQPQHF TGTGCCAGTAGTATCGGGGACAGTTATAGCAATCAGCCCCAGCATTTT
TRBJ1-1 NA NA TRBV18 15 CASSPMGKGGTEAFF TGTGCCAGCTCACCAATGGGGAAAGGGGGCACTGAAGCTTTCTTT
TRBJ2-2 NA NA TRBV5-1 15 CASSSVTGNTGELFF TGCGCCAGCAGCAGCGTCACTGGGAACACCGGGGAGCTGTTTTTT
TRBJ2-4 NA NA TRBV5-1 17 CASSLEAGALAKNIQYF TGCGCCAGCAGCTTGGAGGCAGGGGCCTTAGCCAAAAACATTCAGTACTTC
TRBJ2-1 NA NA TRBV24-1 13 CATRANSRNEQFF TGTGCCACCAGAGCGAATAGTAGGAATGAGCAGTTCTTC
TRBJ1-5 NA NA TRBV4-1 14 CASSRGENGQPQHF TGCGCCAGCAGCCGCGGGGAGAACGGGCAGCCCCAGCATTTT
TRBJ2-3 NA NA TRBV29-1 11 CSVEDGDTQYF TGCAGCGTTGAAGACGGTGATACGCAGTATTTT
TRBJ2-1 NA TRBD2 TRBV3-1/TRBV3-2 16 CASSQGDLAGYNEQFF TGTGCCAGCAGCCAAGGGGACCTAGCGGGATACAATGAGCAGTTCTTC
TRBJ2-1 NA NA TRBV12-3/TRBV12-4 12 CASNLQYNEQFF TGTGCCAGCAATTTACAGTACAATGAGCAGTTCTTC
TRBJ2-7 NA NA TRBV27 15 CASSLSLGAAYEQYF TGTGCCAGCAGTTTATCGTTGGGTGCGGCCTACGAGCAGTACTTC
TRBJ2-1 few NA TRBV5-5 15 CASSPGTSAGSEQFF TGTGCCAGCAGCCCAGGGACTTCCGCCGGGAGTGAGCAGTTCTTC
TRBJ1-2 NA TRBD1 TRBV7-9 15 CASSPSGTGVNGYTF TGTGCCAGCAGTCCGTCCGGGACAGGGGTGAATGGCTACACCTTC
TRBJ2-5 NA NA TRBV7-9 14 CASSLNQQQETQYF TGTGCCAGCAGCTTAAATCAACAGCAAGAGACCCAGTACTTC
TRBJ1-5 many NA TRBV16 13 CASSRSSGQPQHF TGTGCCAGCAGCCGGTCCTCGGGTCAGCCCCAGCATTTT
TRBJ2-1 NA NA TRBV18 17 CASSPSGHRTSYNEQFF TGTGCCAGCTCACCCTCTGGCCATCGTACCTCCTACAATGAGCAGTTCTTC
TRBJ2-1 NA TRBD2 TRBV7-9 15 CASSVAGGAFNEQFF TGTGCCAGCAGCGTAGCGGGAGGGGCGTTCAATGAGCAGTTCTTC
TRBJ2-3 NA TRBD2 TRBV18 18 CASSLVPGSGSSTDTQYF TGTGCCAGCTCACTAGTCCCGGGTAGCGGGTCTAGCACAGATACGCAGTATTTT
TRBJ2-1 NA TRBD2 TRBV6-1 16 CASSERLAGGYNEQFF TGTGCCAGCAGTGAACGGCTAGCGGGAGGATACAATGAGCAGTTCTTC
TRBJ1-2 NA TRBD1 TRBV11-2 14 CASSSSDREDGYTF TGTGCCAGCAGCTCCTCCGACAGGGAGGATGGCTACACCTTC
TRBJ1-2 NA NA TRBV11-2 13 CASSSDSNYGYTF TGTGCCAGCAGCTCCGACAGTAACTATGGCTACACCTTC
TRBJ1-5 NA NA TRBV5-1 15 CASSLAGLRSQPQHF TGCGCCAGCAGCTTGGCCGGACTGAGGAGTCAGCCCCAGCATTTT
TRBJ1-4 NA NA TRBV11-2 15 CASSSLGGAQGKLFF TGTGCCAGCAGCTCCTTGGGGGGGGCGCAGGGAAAACTGTTTTTT
TRBJ2-5 NA NA TRBV30 13 CAWSRGGGETQYF TGTGCCTGGAGTCGTGGTGGGGGGGAGACCCAGTACTTC
TRBJ2-2 NA NA TRBV24-1 16 CATSVRARVDTGELFF TGTGCCACCAGTGTTCGAGCCAGGGTGGACACCGGGGAGCTGTTTTTT
TRBJ1-2 NA TRBD1 TRBV3-1/TRBV3-2 16 CASSQVPTGGAGGYTF TGTGCCAGCAGCCAAGTCCCAACAGGGGGCGCCGGTGGCTACACCTTC
TRBJ2-1 NA TRBD2 TRBV5-4 16 CASSLGLAGEVNEQFF TGTGCCAGCAGCTTGGGACTAGCGGGAGAGGTCAATGAGCAGTTCTTC
TRBJ1-1 NA TRBD1 TRBV2 13 CANGQDLGAEAFF TGTGCCAACGGACAGGATCTAGGGGCTGAAGCTTTCTTT
TRBJ2-5 NA NA TRBV3-1/TRBV3-2 12 CASSPRLETQYF TGTGCCAGCAGCCCGCGGCTGGAGACCCAGTACTTC
TRBJ1-2 NA TRBD1 TRBV28 13 CASSLGTGKGYTF TGTGCCAGCAGTTTAGGGACAGGGAAAGGCTACACCTTC
TRBJ1-3 NA NA TRBV28 14 CASSVTGTGNTIYF TGTGCCAGCAGTGTTACAGGGACTGGAAACACCATATATTTT
TRBJ1-1 NA TRBD1 TRBV7-6 15 CASSGRTGGNTEAFF TGTGCCAGCAGCGGGCGGACAGGGGGGAACACTGAAGCTTTCTTT
TRBJ2-2 NA NA TRBV19 12 CASTQHTGELFF TGTGCCAGTACACAGCACACCGGGGAGCTGTTTTTT
TRBJ2-5 once TRBD2 TRBV6-2/TRBV6-3 16 CASSSVGASGQETQYF TGTGCCAGCAGTTCCGTCGGGGCTAGCGGACAAGAGACCCAGTACTTC
TRBJ1-4 NA NA TRBV5-1 13 CASSLELNEKLFF TGCGCCAGCAGCTTGGAGCTTAATGAAAAACTGTTTTTT
TRBJ1-2 NA TRBD1 TRBV7-2 17 CASSSGTGGASSYGYTF TGTGCCAGCAGCTCCGGGACAGGGGGCGCATCGAGCTATGGCTACACCTTC
TRBJ2-1 NA NA TRBV24-1 15 CATSDLNTAYNEQFF TGTGCCACCAGTGATTTGAACACAGCCTACAATGAGCAGTTCTTC
TRBJ2-1 NA TRBD2 TRBV10-1 15 CASSEASAREYEQFF TGCGCCAGCAGTGAGGCCTCGGCGCGGGAGTATGAGCAGTTCTTC
TRBJ2-2 NA TRBD2 TRBV29-1 12 CSVTGGTGELFF TGCAGCGTGACGGGGGGTACCGGGGAGCTGTTTTTT
TRBJ2-7 NA TRBD1 TRBV5-4 15 CASSQGRTGRYEQYF TGTGCCAGCAGCCAGGGGCGGACAGGGCGGTACGAGCAGTACTTC
TRBJ1-2 NA TRBD1 TRBV18 17 CASSRGGTGKVDYGYTF TGTGCCAGCTCACGAGGAGGGACAGGGAAAGTTGACTATGGCTACACCTTC
TRBJ1-2 few NA TRBV3-1/TRBV3-2 15 CASSQTWQGGFGYTF TGTGCCAGCAGCCAAACCTGGCAGGGCGGATTCGGCTACACCTTC
TRBJ1-1 once NA TRBV7-9 15 CASSLVGGMNTEAFF TGTGCCAGCAGCTTAGTGGGGGGTATGAACACTGAAGCTTTCTTT